This T cell receptor (beta chain) was captured in a study of CD8 T cells in Susac syndrome. Germline V gives CDR1 GTSNPN, CDR2 SVGIG (reference sequence). The CDR3 totals 14 residues. This clonotype occurred a few times. Sequencing of TCR beta was undertaken in CD8+ and CD4+ T cells derived from blood. Bulk CD8+ and CD4+ cells came from magnetic negative isolation; CD8+ TEMRA by FACS. Reverse transcription of roughly 0.45 to 1 ug RNA was performed with random hexamers. TCRdb redid the calling of the immunoSEQ multiplex PCR reads with MiXCR, one entry per CDR3 protein. The sample yields some 300,000 distinct CDR3 sequences, roughly 84% seen once.

Sequencing was done on a sample of CD8+ T cells from PBMCs. This clonotype was obtained from a human donor with multiple sclerosis. The chain carries TRBV30 and TRBJ2-1; perhaps TRBD2 as D (6 bases). The CDR3 nucleotides are TGTGCTTGGGATCCGGGACTCACCTCCCATGAGCAGTTCTTC. Protein product: CAWDPGLTSHEQFF.